These 29 T cell receptor beta chains share one sample of origin, sequenced in a study of cytomegalovirus exposure and HLA in healthy donors. Both 60 Vbeta primers and 13 Jbeta primers went into the PCR. Clones were sequenced by immunoSEQ multiplex PCR, and TCRdb holds only the in-frame ones, with some missing. The sample shows some 96,000 clones, 76% of them seen only once. Sequences were obtained from PBMCs. These receptor sequences come from a man aged 40-50 years in good health and CMV-seronegative.

In its sample, this clone was seen once. This rearrangement joins TRBV7-2 to TRBJ2-7; TRBD2 matches 7 bases. With V trimmed by 3 bases and J by 0 bases, 5 bases remained unmatched. CDR3 size: 15 residues. CDR1 and CDR2 from the germline V gene are SGHTA and FQGNSA. The CDR3 sequence: CASSFGGESSYEQYF. For the CDR3, the DNA is TGTGCCAGCAGCTTTGGGGGGGAGAGCTCCTACGAGCAGTACTTC.

The genes are TRBV28 and TRBJ2-1, with TRBD1 identical over 7 bases. Per the germline V gene, CDR1 is MDHEN and CDR2 is SYDVKM. The CDR3 totals 14 residues. The V gene end was trimmed by 7 bases and the J gene end by 6 bases; junction bases not matched to a gene: 9. The CDR3 bases are TGTGCCAGCACAAAGCCGGGACAGACCAATGAGCAGTTCTTC. Translated: CASTKPGQTNEQFF.

Of note for this clone: The junction departs from germline at one end; a sequencing error may be responsible. The V call is TRBV19, the J call TRBJ1-1; D may be TRBD1 (6 bases). The CDR3 runs 13 residues. From germline, CDR1 is LNHDA and CDR2 SQIVND (reference sequence). The CDR3 loop reads CASSRGQNSEAFF. CDR3 DNA sequence: TGTGCCAGTAGCCGAGGACAGAACTCTGAAGCTTTCTTT. The full variable domain, in which reference TRBV19 and TRBJ1-1 provide the parts outside the CDR3, is DGGITQSPKYLFRKEGQNVTLSCEQNLNHDAMYWYRQDPGQGLRLIYYSQIVNDFQKGDIAEGYSVSREKKESFPLTVTSAQKNPTAFYLCASSRGQNSEAFFGQGTRLTVV.

The V and J genes are TRBV7-9 and TRBJ2-1; 11 nucleotides match TRBD2. In germline, CDR1 is SEHNR, CDR2 FQNEAQ (reference sequence). The CDR3 sequence is 15 residues long. Trimming removed 4 bases from V and 7 bases from J; junction bases left unmatched: 6. For the CDR3, the DNA is TGTGCCAGCAGCTGGGGGACTAGCGGCCATAATGAGCAGTTCTTC. Translation: CASSWGTSGHNEQFF.

This clone was counted once. The gene calls are TRBV4-1 and TRBJ1-2; 8 nucleotides match TRBD1. The CDR3 totals 15 residues. J lost 0 bases, V lost 4 bases, and 4 bases had no gene match. Germline-derived CDR1 and CDR2 are MGHRA and YSYEKL. This chain's CDR3 is CASSPWTGSNYGYTF. CDR3 nucleotides: TGCGCCAGCAGCCCCTGGACAGGGTCTAACTATGGCTACACCTTC.

As for this clone: Relative to the germline gene, one junction end is altered; a read error may explain this. The chain has TRBV28 and TRBJ1-5, with D uncertain. The CDR3 has 15 amino acids. The germline gives CDR1 MDHEN, CDR2 SYDVKM. The CDR3 nucleotides read TGTGCCAGCAGTTTAGGGCTAGGGAGCAATCAGTCCCAGCATTTT. Its translation: CASSLGLGSNQSQHF.

This clone was picked up one time. The gene calls are TRBV5-4 and TRBJ1-1; 8 positions agree with TRBD1. Germline V gene data show CDR1 as SGHNT and CDR2 as YYREEE (reference sequence). Trimming removed 2 bases from V and 1 base from J; junction bases left unmatched: 1. This CDR3 has 14 residues. This CDR3 is CASSLDRGNTEAFF. CDR3 nucleotide sequence: TGTGCCAGCAGCTTAGACAGGGGGAACACTGAAGCTTTCTTT.

The chain uses TRBV5-6 and TRBJ2-7; no firm D call. This CDR3 comprises 15 residues. Per the germline V gene, CDR1 is SGHDT and CDR2 is YYEEEE. The V and J ends lost 4 bases and 2 bases respectively, with 16 bases between them. CDR3 DNA sequence: TGTGCCAGCAGCCCTTTGGCCCTCCAACCCTACGAGCAGTACTTC. Amino acid sequence: CASSPLALQPYEQYF.

This chain joins TRBV11-2 and TRBJ2-1; no definite D call. Trimming took 5 bases from V and 4 from J, leaving 12 bases between them. Germline V gene sequence: CDR1 SGHAT, CDR2 FQNNGV. The CDR3 sequence is 14 residues long. The CDR3 DNA is TGTGCCAGCAGCGAAACGAGCCATTACAATGAGCAGTTCTTC. Amino acids: CASSETSHYNEQFF.

This clone was detected once. This sequence joins TRBV2 and TRBJ2-5; TRBD2 matches 14 bases. The CDR3 sequence is 15 residues long. V was clipped by 6 bases and J by 4 bases; unmatched bases: 4. The germline V gene encodes CDR1 SNHLY and CDR2 FYNNEI. CDR3 coding DNA: TGTGCCAGCAGAGGGACTAGCGGGAGCCGAGAGACCCAGTACTTC. Translated, it gives CASRGTSGSRETQYF.

In its sample, this clone was seen once. This chain links TRBV4-2 with TRBJ2-7; D is possibly TRBD2 (7 bases). Between the trimmed V and J ends, which lost 0 bases and 2 bases, there was a span of 11 bases. Germline V gives CDR1 LGHNA, CDR2 YNFKEQ. CDR3 length equals 15 residues. The CDR3 protein is CASSQDGGGPYEQYF. The CDR3 DNA reads as TGTGCCAGCAGCCAAGATGGGGGGGGCCCCTACGAGCAGTACTTC.

The chain links TRBV6-1 to TRBJ1-5; unclear D gene. Germline lookup yields CDR1 MNHNS and CDR2 SASEGT. Trimming cost V 3 bases and J 10 bases, with 10 bases left between them. The CDR3 covers 12 residues. The CDR3 loop is CASSDGLGPQHF. CDR3 nucleotide sequence: TGTGCCAGCAGTGATGGGCTCGGTCCCCAGCATTTT.

This sequence joins TRBV4-3 and TRBJ2-7, with D possibly matching TRBD1 (5 bases). Germline lookup yields CDR1 LGHNA and CDR2 YSLEER. CDR3 length: 14 amino acids. Trimming took off 3 bases at V and 1 base at J, with 10 bases between the two ends. DNA for the CDR3: TGCGCCAGCAGCCAGGCCACAGGTTCCTACGAGCAGTACTTC. Translating it yields CASSQATGSYEQYF.

The chain is built from TRBV2 and TRBJ2-5; tentatively, D is TRBD2 (7 bases). CDR3 length equals 13 residues. Per the germline V gene, CDR1 is SNHLY and CDR2 is FYNNEI. V was cut by 8 bases and J by 5 bases, with 15 bases left in between. The CDR3 sequence: CASLGGGSETQYF. The DNA of the CDR3 is TGTGCCAGCCTGGGGGGGGGCAGCGAGACCCAGTACTTC. The full variable domain, with the rest looked up from reference TRBV2 and TRBJ2-5, is EPEVTQTPSHQVTQMGQEVILRCVPISNHLYFYWYRQILGQKVEFLVSFYNNEISEKSEIFDDQFSVERPDGSNFTLKIRSTKLEDSAMYFCASLGGGSETQYFGPGTRLLVL.

The J gene is TRBJ2-2, the V gene TRBV5-4; 9 nucleotides line up with TRBD2. The CDR3 consists of 18 residues. The germline gives CDR1 SGHNT, CDR2 YYREEE (reference sequence). With V trimmed by 4 bases and J by 2 bases, 12 bases remained unmatched. In DNA, the CDR3 is TGTGCCAGCAGCCCAAACGGTAGCGGGGGCCTTAACACCGGGGAGCTGTTTTTT. Amino acids: CASSPNGSGGLNTGELFF.

The chain joins TRBV4-3 to TRBJ2-7, with TRBD2 matching over 13 bases. CDR1 and CDR2 from the germline V gene are LGHNA and YSLEER. The CDR3 covers 18 residues. The trim removed 0 bases at V and 7 bases at J, leaving 12 bases unmatched. DNA of the CDR3: TGCGCCAGCAGCCAAGAGTACACTAGCGGGAGGGCCAGTTCAGAGCAGTACTTC. Its translation: CASSQEYTSGRASSEQYF.

CDR3 loop: CASSRTGLAGGEQFF. The DNA for the CDR3 is TGTGCCAGCAGCCGAACGGGACTAGCGGGCGGTGAGCAGTTCTTC. The rearrangement uses TRBV11-3 and TRBJ2-1, with 12 bases that match TRBD2. Germline V gives CDR1 SGHNT, CDR2 YENEEA. J gave up 9 bases and V 5 bases, and 8 bases lay outside the gene matches. This CDR3 region has 15 residues.

The chain recombines TRBV15 with TRBJ1-4; D not resolved. Germline assignment: CDR1 LNHNV and CDR2 YYDKDF (reference sequence). The CDR3 contains 15 residues. V dropped 5 bases and J dropped 8 bases, with 18 bases sitting between them. CDR3 residues: CATSPRDNRREKLFF. For the CDR3, the DNA is TGTGCCACCAGCCCCCGTGATAACCGTCGGGAAAAACTGTTTTTT.

This chain uses TRBV5-1 with TRBJ2-3; TRBD1 aligns across 10 bases. The CDR3 is 16 residues long. J lost 0 bases, V lost 3 bases, and 4 bases had no gene match. In germline, CDR1 is SGHRS, CDR2 YFSETQ. The CDR3 bases are TGCGCCAGCAGCTGGGGACAGGGGAGTAGCACAGATACGCAGTATTTT. It is translated as CASSWGQGSSTDTQYF.

This clone occurred once. The chain links TRBV18 to TRBJ2-5, with TRBD1 identical over 11 bases. The J call may be incorrect, as the DNA end agrees better with TRBJ2-7. CDR1 and CDR2 from the germline V gene are KGHSH and LQKENI. This CDR3 is built from 17 residues. The CDR3 coding sequence is TGTGCCAGCTCACAGCTGGGACAGGGGGTAACCTCCTACGAGCAGTACTTC. Amino acid sequence: CASSQLGQGVTSYEQYF.

This clone was found once. The chain employs TRBV18 and TRBJ1-1, with no clear D. The CDR3 covers 14 residues. The germline V gene encodes CDR1 KGHSH and CDR2 LQKENI. Trimming took 4 bases from V and 7 from J, leaving 16 bases between them. In nucleotides, the CDR3 is TGTGCCAGCTCACAACCACCAACGGTCCTTGAAGCTTTCTTT. Encoded protein: CASSQPPTVLEAFF.

The chain has TRBV5-1 and TRBJ2-5; 15 nucleotides agree with TRBD2. This CDR3 is 18 amino acids long. V dropped 4 bases and J dropped 4; count of bases not matched to a gene: 11. Germline V gene data show CDR1 as SGHRS and CDR2 as YFSETQ. CDR3 sequence reads: CASSRGLAGGPLRETQYF. CDR3 nucleotide sequence: TGCGCCAGCAGCCGAGGACTAGCGGGAGGGCCCCTCCGAGAGACCCAGTACTTC. The full variable domain, rest sourced from reference TRBV5-1 and TRBJ2-5, is KAGVTQTPRYLIKTRGQQVTLSCSPISGHRSVSWYQQTPGQGLQFLFEYFSETQRNKGNFPGRFSGRQFSNSRSEMNVSTLELGDSALYLCASSRGLAGGPLRETQYFGPGTRLLVL.

The chain couples TRBV7-6 to TRBJ1-3; D is perhaps TRBD1 (5 bases). V was pared by 1 base and J by 3 bases, with 16 bases between. This CDR3 has 17 amino acids. Per germline, CDR1 SGHVS and CDR2 FNYEAQ. This CDR3 is CASSLGQLQPLGNTIYF. Written as DNA, the CDR3 is TGTGCCAGCAGCTTAGGACAGCTACAGCCGCTTGGAAACACCATATATTTT.

The J gene is TRBJ2-2, the V gene TRBV28; D gene unclear. Trimming removed 7 bases at V and 5 bases at J, with 20 bases between. The V gene's germline CDR1 is MDHEN and CDR2 SYDVKM. This CDR3 region has 16 residues. The CDR3 spells CASIPGRSVGTGELFF. The CDR3 DNA is TGTGCCAGCATACCCGGTAGGTCCGTCGGGACCGGGGAGCTGTTTTTT.

The V and J genes are TRBV5-1 and TRBJ2-7; TRBD2 aligns across 9 bases. This CDR3 region has 17 residues. Germline V gene data show CDR1 as SGHRS and CDR2 as YFSETQ. The V and J ends lost 0 bases and 5 bases, in that order; junction bases with no gene match: 12. CDR3 sequence (DNA): TGCGCCAGCAGCTTGGACCGCGGGAGGGCATTTTTAGACGAGCAGTACTTC. Amino acid sequence: CASSLDRGRAFLDEQYF.

This clone has just a few counts. The CDR3 DNA reads TGTGCCAGCAGCTTAAGGGGGAAACAAGTTGGAAACACCATATATTTT. Amino acid sequence: CASSLRGKQVGNTIYF. The rearrangement joins TRBV7-9 to TRBJ1-3; maybe TRBD1 (6 bases). The ends were cut back, 2 bases at V and 3 bases at J, with 14 bases in the middle. This CDR3 has 16 residues. CDR1 SEHNR and CDR2 FQNEAQ come from the germline V gene (reference sequence).

The V call is TRBV5-1, the J call TRBJ2-1, with a tentative D call TRBD1 (5 bases). The germline CDR1 and CDR2 sequences are SGHRS and YFSETQ. CDR3 length: 12 amino acids. Trimming removed 4 bases at V and 8 bases at J, with 10 bases between. The CDR3 region has the DNA TGCGCCAGCAGCCGTTTAGGGGATGAGCAGTTCTTC. It yields the protein CASSRLGDEQFF.

This clone was seen once. The chain joins TRBV27 to TRBJ1-1; D remains unclear. Germline values: CDR1 MNHEY, CDR2 SMNVEV (reference sequence). The V end was cut by 6 bases, the J end by 1 base, with 15 bases between. The CDR3 loop spans 15 amino acids. CDR3 protein: CASRPFGGQNTEAFF. CDR3 nucleotide sequence: TGTGCCAGCAGACCCTTCGGCGGCCAGAACACTGAAGCTTTCTTT.

The chain employs TRBV7-8 and TRBJ1-5; no clear D. Trimming shortened V by 5 bases and J by 3 bases, and 11 bases separated the two germline ends. The CDR3 spans 14 residues. The germline CDR1 and CDR2 sequences are SGHVS and FQNEAQ. CDR3 loop: CASSRAGDNQPQHF. CDR3 DNA: TGTGCCAGCAGCCGCGCAGGCGACAATCAGCCCCAGCATTTT.